These T cell receptor beta chains were read from a single sample in a study of metastatic and nonmetastatic thyroid tumors. MiXCR reprocessed the PCR reads for TCRdb. The sample holds under 55,000 clones, approximately 15% seen once. Input material: blood. These receptors all stem from a female donor with papillary thyroid cancer or a benign thyroid nodule (not recorded which). Some clones in this sample may be carry-over from other donors' samples. CDR3s include the opening cysteine and the closing phenylalanine or tryptophan. D genes are given only for firm matches. The size field is filled for only some rows; it gives once, few, many or a size class.

j_call: TRBJ2-1; d_call: -; clone_size: many; v_call: TRBV2; cdr3_nt: TGTGCCAGCAGCCCTTTGACGGAAAATGAGCAGTTCTTC; cdr3_aa: CASSPLTENEQFF
j_call: TRBJ1-5; d_call: -; clone_size: -; v_call: TRBV20-1; cdr3_nt: TGCAGTGCTCGAAGTCAAAATCAGCCCCAGCATTTT; cdr3_aa: CSARSQNQPQHF
j_call: TRBJ1-3; d_call: -; clone_size: -; v_call: TRBV28; cdr3_nt: TGTGCCAGCAGTTCCAGTAGGATAGGCACCATATATTTT; cdr3_aa: CASSSSRIGTIYF
j_call: TRBJ1-1; d_call: TRBD1; clone_size: medium-sized; v_call: TRBV6-1; cdr3_nt: TGTGCCAGCAGTGGCCAGGGGGCTAAAGCTTTCTTT; cdr3_aa: CASSGQGAKAFF
j_call: TRBJ2-3; d_call: TRBD2; clone_size: -; v_call: TRBV6-2/TRBV6-3; cdr3_nt: TGTGCCAGCAGTTTCTTCGGGGGGACCGATACGCAGTATTTT; cdr3_aa: CASSFFGGTDTQYF
j_call: TRBJ1-2; d_call: -; clone_size: many; v_call: TRBV3-1; cdr3_nt: TGTGCCAGCAGCCCCTGGGCCATATCGCACAACTATGGCTACACCTTC; cdr3_aa: CASSPWAISHNYGYTF
j_call: TRBJ2-7; d_call: -; clone_size: many; v_call: TRBV9; cdr3_nt: TGTGCCAGCAGCCCGGTCGCGAGTTGGGGCGAGCAGTACTTC; cdr3_aa: CASSPVASWGEQYF
j_call: TRBJ2-5; d_call: TRBD1; clone_size: few; v_call: TRBV25-1; cdr3_nt: TGTGCCAGCAGTGCCTACGCAGGGGGCACAGAGACCCAGTACTTC; cdr3_aa: CASSAYAGGTETQYF
j_call: TRBJ1-2; d_call: -; clone_size: many; v_call: TRBV18; cdr3_nt: TGTGCCAGCTCACCACGGGGGGCACAAGGCTACACCTTC; cdr3_aa: CASSPRGAQGYTF
j_call: TRBJ2-1; d_call: -; clone_size: many; v_call: TRBV30; cdr3_nt: TGTGCCTGGAAAGTTCGGGAGAAGCAGTTCTTC; cdr3_aa: CAWKVREKQFF
j_call: TRBJ2-1; d_call: -; clone_size: many; v_call: TRBV20-1; cdr3_nt: TGCAGTGCATCGAACAATGAGCAGTTCTTC; cdr3_aa: CSASNNEQFF
j_call: TRBJ2-2; d_call: -; clone_size: many; v_call: TRBV6-1; cdr3_nt: TGTGCCAGCAGTGAAGGGGCGCGCGACACCGGGGAGCTGTTTTTT; cdr3_aa: CASSEGARDTGELFF
j_call: TRBJ2-5; d_call: -; clone_size: many; v_call: TRBV28; cdr3_nt: TGTGCCAGCAGTTTATCCCAATCCCAAGAGACCCAGTACTTC; cdr3_aa: CASSLSQSQETQYF
j_call: TRBJ2-7; d_call: -; clone_size: many; v_call: TRBV20-1; cdr3_nt: TGCAGTGCTAGAGGGGAGGGGGCAATCGAGCAGTACTTC; cdr3_aa: CSARGEGAIEQYF
j_call: TRBJ2-7; d_call: -; clone_size: many; v_call: TRBV2; cdr3_nt: TGTGCCAGCCAGGGACCCTACGAGCAGTACTTC; cdr3_aa: CASQGPYEQYF
j_call: TRBJ2-7; d_call: -; clone_size: many; v_call: TRBV28; cdr3_nt: TGTGCCAGCAGTCTCGGTAGTAACGAGCAGTACTTC; cdr3_aa: CASSLGSNEQYF
j_call: TRBJ2-1; d_call: -; clone_size: -; v_call: TRBV2; cdr3_nt: TGTGCCAGCAATCCCTTGTGGGCAGTATCCTACAATGAGCAGTCCTTC; cdr3_aa: CASNPLWAVSYNEQSF
j_call: TRBJ2-5; d_call: -; clone_size: many; v_call: TRBV10-3; cdr3_nt: TGTGCTCACAGAGCCCAGGGAGGCGAGACCCAGTACTTC; cdr3_aa: CAHRAQGGETQYF
j_call: TRBJ1-1; d_call: -; clone_size: many; v_call: TRBV28; cdr3_nt: TGTGCCAGCAGTTGGACAGTTAAGAACACTGAAGCTTTCTTT; cdr3_aa: CASSWTVKNTEAFF
j_call: TRBJ2-7; d_call: -; clone_size: many; v_call: TRBV5-4; cdr3_nt: TGTGCCAGCAGCTTGGTCTCTCTCTCGTACGGGATGAACGAGCAGTACTTC; cdr3_aa: CASSLVSLSYGMNEQYF
j_call: TRBJ2-7; d_call: TRBD2; clone_size: many; v_call: TRBV7-8; cdr3_nt: TGTGCCAGCAGCCCCGGGAGGGGGTTTCCCTACGAGCAGTACTTC; cdr3_aa: CASSPGRGFPYEQYF
j_call: TRBJ2-3; d_call: TRBD1; clone_size: many; v_call: TRBV7-2; cdr3_nt: TGTGCCAGCAGCTTAGCAGGTGGGACAGACGCAGATACGCAGTATTTT; cdr3_aa: CASSLAGGTDADTQYF
j_call: TRBJ2-5; d_call: -; clone_size: many; v_call: TRBV2; cdr3_nt: TGTGCCAGCAGTGTGAGGCGGGAAGAGACCCAGTACTTC; cdr3_aa: CASSVRREETQYF
j_call: TRBJ2-1; d_call: TRBD2; clone_size: many; v_call: TRBV18; cdr3_nt: TGTGCCAGCTCACCACCGGCTAGCGGGGTTTACAATGAGCAGTTCTTC; cdr3_aa: CASSPPASGVYNEQFF
j_call: TRBJ2-2; d_call: -; clone_size: many; v_call: TRBV27; cdr3_nt: TGTGTGGGAACCGGGGAGCTGTTTTTT; cdr3_aa: CVGTGELFF
j_call: TRBJ1-5; d_call: -; clone_size: few; v_call: TRBV6-1; cdr3_nt: TGTGCCAGCAGTGATTGGGCAGGTACTCATATCAATCAGCCCCAGCATTTT; cdr3_aa: CASSDWAGTHINQPQHF
j_call: TRBJ2-1; d_call: -; clone_size: -; v_call: TRBV24-1; cdr3_nt: TGTGCCACCAGTGATTTGCAGGGTAACAATGAGCAGTTCTTC; cdr3_aa: CATSDLQGNNEQFF
j_call: TRBJ1-5; d_call: -; clone_size: many; v_call: TRBV5-1; cdr3_nt: TGCGCCAGCAGCTTTGGGTTACCCGGCAATCAGCCCCAGCATTTT; cdr3_aa: CASSFGLPGNQPQHF
j_call: TRBJ2-3; d_call: -; clone_size: many; v_call: TRBV11-1; cdr3_nt: TGTGCCAGCAGCTCAGGACAGTTACAGTATTTT; cdr3_aa: CASSSGQLQYF
j_call: TRBJ1-1; d_call: -; clone_size: many; v_call: TRBV28; cdr3_nt: TGTGCCAGCAGTTCGCACCAGCGGAACACTGAAGCTTTCTTT; cdr3_aa: CASSSHQRNTEAFF
j_call: TRBJ2-1; d_call: -; clone_size: many; v_call: TRBV11-3; cdr3_nt: TGTGCCAGCAGCAAGGGGGAGGTTGGGGGTGAGCAGTTCTTC; cdr3_aa: CASSKGEVGGEQFF
j_call: TRBJ1-1; d_call: TRBD1; clone_size: many; v_call: TRBV12-3/TRBV12-4; cdr3_nt: TGTGCCAGCAGTGCCCGGACAGGGGTTACTGAAGCTTTCTTT; cdr3_aa: CASSARTGVTEAFF
j_call: TRBJ2-5; d_call: -; clone_size: few; v_call: TRBV6-5; cdr3_nt: TGTGCCAGCAGCTACTCAGGAGGGGTCAATGAGCAGTACTTC; cdr3_aa: CASSYSGGVNEQYF
j_call: TRBJ2-1; d_call: -; clone_size: -; v_call: TRBV20-1; cdr3_nt: TGCAGTGCTAGAGTCCCCGGGCCCCAGACCCATGAGCAGTTCTTC; cdr3_aa: CSARVPGPQTHEQFF
j_call: TRBJ1-5; d_call: TRBD1; clone_size: -; v_call: TRBV28; cdr3_nt: TGTGCCAGCACCCCAGGGGGAGGGGGTCGGCAGCCCCAGTCTTTT; cdr3_aa: CASTPGGGGRQPQSF
j_call: TRBJ2-1; d_call: TRBD2; clone_size: -; v_call: TRBV6-1; cdr3_nt: TGTGCCAGCAGGGAGCGGGAGATCTACAATGAGCAGTTCTTC; cdr3_aa: CASREREIYNEQFF
j_call: TRBJ1-1; d_call: TRBD1; clone_size: few; v_call: TRBV2; cdr3_nt: TGTGCCAGCAGTGGCGGACAGGATGAAGCTTTCTTT; cdr3_aa: CASSGGQDEAFF
j_call: TRBJ1-2; d_call: TRBD1; clone_size: many; v_call: TRBV12-3/TRBV12-4; cdr3_nt: TGTGCCAGCAAACACGGAGGACAGGGGGTAGGCTACACCTTC; cdr3_aa: CASKHGGQGVGYTF
j_call: TRBJ1-2; d_call: TRBD1; clone_size: many; v_call: TRBV27; cdr3_nt: TGTGCCAGCAGTCCGGGACAGGGTTGGGCCTATGGCTACACCTTC; cdr3_aa: CASSPGQGWAYGYTF
j_call: TRBJ2-7; d_call: TRBD2; clone_size: many; v_call: TRBV28; cdr3_nt: TGTGCCAGCAGTTCCGGGACTAGCGGGAGACAACGCTCCTACGAGCAGTACTTC; cdr3_aa: CASSSGTSGRQRSYEQYF
j_call: TRBJ2-1; d_call: -; clone_size: many; v_call: TRBV5-5; cdr3_nt: TGTGCCAGCAGCTCGTGGACAGAAGGGGGCAATGAGCAGTTCTTC; cdr3_aa: CASSSWTEGGNEQFF
j_call: TRBJ2-1; d_call: TRBD1; clone_size: many; v_call: TRBV5-6; cdr3_nt: TGTGCCAGCAGCTTGAGGGGACAGGGGAGCAATGAGCAGTTCTTC; cdr3_aa: CASSLRGQGSNEQFF
j_call: TRBJ2-1; d_call: TRBD2; clone_size: many; v_call: TRBV20-1; cdr3_nt: TGCAGTGCTAGAGAGAGGGCGACTAGCGGGAGCTTCCCAGCCTACAATGAGCAGTTCTTC; cdr3_aa: CSARERATSGSFPAYNEQFF
j_call: TRBJ2-7; d_call: -; clone_size: few; v_call: TRBV28; cdr3_nt: TGTTCCAGCACCTCGGTGTCCCACTCGAGAGCAGCCTACGAGCAGTACTTC; cdr3_aa: CSSTSVSHSRAAYEQYF
j_call: TRBJ2-1; d_call: TRBD1; clone_size: many; v_call: TRBV19; cdr3_nt: TGTGCCAGTAGTAGTCCGGGACAGGGGGCGAAGAATGAGCAGTTCTTC; cdr3_aa: CASSSPGQGAKNEQFF
j_call: TRBJ2-3; d_call: TRBD1; clone_size: -; v_call: TRBV5-1; cdr3_nt: TGCGCCAGCAGCGCGGGACAGGTTAGCACGAATACGCAGTATTTT; cdr3_aa: CASSAGQVSTNTQYF
j_call: TRBJ1-5; d_call: TRBD1; clone_size: few; v_call: TRBV28; cdr3_nt: TGTGCCAGCAGTTTGAGAGACAGGGGCAGTCAGCCCCATTATTTT; cdr3_aa: CASSLRDRGSQPHYF
j_call: TRBJ2-2; d_call: -; clone_size: -; v_call: TRBV27; cdr3_nt: TGTGCCAGCAGTCTCCTGGGTACCGTGGAGCTGTTTTTT; cdr3_aa: CASSLLGTVELFF
j_call: TRBJ2-5; d_call: TRBD1; clone_size: many; v_call: TRBV9; cdr3_nt: TGTGCCAGCAGCGTAGTGGACAGGGGGAAGGAGACCCAGTACTTC; cdr3_aa: CASSVVDRGKETQYF
j_call: TRBJ2-3; d_call: -; clone_size: many; v_call: TRBV18; cdr3_nt: TGTGCCAGCTCACCCTCCCTAGGTCGCACAGATACGCAGTATTTT; cdr3_aa: CASSPSLGRTDTQYF